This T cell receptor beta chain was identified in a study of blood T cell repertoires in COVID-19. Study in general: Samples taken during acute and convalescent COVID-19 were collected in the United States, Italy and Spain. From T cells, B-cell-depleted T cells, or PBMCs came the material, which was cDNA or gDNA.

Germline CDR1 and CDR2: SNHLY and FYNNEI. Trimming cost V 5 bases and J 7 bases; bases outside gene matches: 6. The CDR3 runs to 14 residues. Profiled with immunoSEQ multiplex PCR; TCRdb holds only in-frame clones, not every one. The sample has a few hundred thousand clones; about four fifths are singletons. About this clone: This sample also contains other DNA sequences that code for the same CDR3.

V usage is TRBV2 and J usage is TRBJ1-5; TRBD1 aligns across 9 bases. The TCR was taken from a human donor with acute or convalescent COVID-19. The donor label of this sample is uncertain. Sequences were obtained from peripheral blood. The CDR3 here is CASSLTGGGQPQHF. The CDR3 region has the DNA TGTGCCAGCAGTCTGACAGGGGGTGGCCAGCCCCAGCATTTT.